These 23 T cell receptor beta chains were sequenced from one sample in a study of T-cell reconstitution after alpha-beta-depleted transplantation in children. Unique molecular identifiers were used in preparing the TCRbeta library. TCRdb re-called the PCR reads through MiXCR, storing one row per CDR3 protein. This table holds approximately 350,000 distinct CDR3 sequences, 16% found once. This sample comprised PBMCs, mostly from graft donor cells, obtained 360 days after TCRalphabeta/CD19-depleted stem cell transplant. These receptors all come from a male patient between 2 and 10 years old who had a stem cell transplant for acute lymphoblastic leukemia, so the T cells may come from the graft donor.

This clonotype was seen at least ten times. The genes are TRBV29-1 and TRBJ1-2; no clear D gene. Germline assignment: CDR1 SQVTM and CDR2 ANQGSEA. This CDR3 spans 9 amino acids. V was cut by 3 bases and J by 4 bases, with 0 bases left in between. This chain's CDR3 is CSVDYGYTF. Written as DNA, the CDR3 is TGCAGCGTTGACTATGGCTACACCTTC.

This clonotype occurred once. The chain recombines TRBV12-3 or TRBV12-4 with TRBJ2-7, with 9 bases lining up with TRBD1. The CDR3 contains 15 residues. J lost 5 bases, V lost 5 bases, and 10 bases had no gene match. Here the CDR3 reads CASSPGPGQGNEQYF. The CDR3 bases are TGTGCCAGCAGTCCTGGCCCGGGACAGGGAAACGAGCAGTACTTC.

The CDR3 bases are TGTGCCAGCAGCCCCCGTGGACCCAGGGTCCCTGGGGCCAACGTCCTGACTTTC. Protein: CASSPRGPRVPGANVLTF. This chain connects TRBV6-1 to TRBJ2-6; possibly TRBD1 for D (5 bases). The V gene lost 6 bases and the J gene lost 2 bases, with 20 bases spanning the gap. Germline V gives CDR1 MNHNS, CDR2 SASEGT. The CDR3 spans 18 residues.

V and J are TRBV4-1 and TRBJ2-1, with 10 bases aligning to TRBD2. V was pared by 1 base and J by 5 bases, with 11 bases of the junction left unmatched. Germline CDR1 is MGHRA and CDR2 is YSYEKL. This CDR3 is built from 18 residues. CDR3: CASSQGLAGPSIHNEQFF. In DNA form, the CDR3 reads TGCGCCAGCAGCCAAGGACTAGCGGGCCCATCGATTCACAATGAGCAGTTCTTC.

The sample holds many counts of this clonotype. CDR3 region: CASSFGSQETQYF. The CDR3 DNA is TGTGCCAGCAGCTTCGGGAGCCAAGAGACCCAGTACTTC. J is TRBJ2-5 and V is TRBV11-2, with D possibly matching TRBD2 (6 bases). V lost 3 bases and J lost 1, with 6 bases in between. Germline assignment: CDR1 SGHAT and CDR2 FQNNGV. This CDR3 contains 13 residues.

The gene calls are TRBV27 and TRBJ2-5; D is unresolved. The CDR3 has 11 residues. The V gene lost 4 bases and the J gene lost 6 bases, with 6 bases spanning the gap. From germline, CDR1 is MNHEY and CDR2 SMNVEV (reference sequence). CDR3 in amino acids: CASSYGQTQYF. In DNA form, the CDR3 reads TGTGCCAGCAGTTACGGCCAGACCCAGTACTTC.

The chain uses TRBV7-6 and TRBJ2-3; D uncertain. Germline V gene lookup returns CDR1 SGHVS and CDR2 FNYEAQ. The CDR3 runs to 16 residues. The V end lost 5 bases, the J end lost 6 bases, and 21 bases lay between the germline ends. The CDR3 nucleotides read TGTGCCAGCAGCCCCGGACCCCCATCTTCCGCGGATACGCAGTATTTT. Residues: CASSPGPPSSADTQYF.

The chain has TRBV20-1 and TRBJ2-7; 13 nucleotides align to TRBD2. The germline gives CDR1 DFQATT, CDR2 SNEGSKA (reference sequence). Trimming took 0 bases from V and 7 from J; bases not matched to a gene: 9. This CDR3 has 16 amino acids. The CDR3 sequence is CSARDWTSGSPAEQYF. CDR3 DNA: TGCAGTGCTAGAGATTGGACTAGCGGGAGTCCAGCTGAGCAGTACTTC.

The gene calls are TRBV25-1 and TRBJ1-2; a possible D gene is TRBD1 (6 bases). Germline CDR1 is MGHDK and CDR2 is SYGVNS. Trimming left V 2 bases short and J 4 bases short, with 8 bases between. The CDR3 loop spans 13 amino acids. This chain's CDR3 is CASSEQGSYGYTF. The CDR3 DNA sequence: TGTGCCAGCAGTGAACAGGGGAGCTATGGCTACACCTTC.

This clonotype was detected a few times. V usage is TRBV4-3 and J usage is TRBJ2-7; 7 bases agree with TRBD2. Losses at the gene ends were 0 bases for V and 2 bases for J; bases not matched to a gene: 7. The CDR3 is 16 amino acids. Germline CDR1 LGHNA, CDR2 YSLEER. DNA of the CDR3: TGCGCCAGCAGCCAAGATCTCGGGCTAGCGGCCTACGAGCAGTACTTC. Its protein product is CASSQDLGLAAYEQYF.

This clonotype was seen a few times. The CDR3 loop reads CASKWGGMSSYNEQFF. The DNA for the CDR3 is TGTGCCAGCAAATGGGGCGGGATGAGCTCCTACAATGAGCAGTTCTTC. V and J are TRBV27 and TRBJ2-1; possible D gene TRBD2, 6 bases. The CDR3 extends over 16 amino acids. CDR1 and CDR2 (germline): MNHEY, SMNVEV (reference sequence). V dropped 7 bases and J dropped 0 bases, with 16 bases sitting between them.

Many counts were recorded for this clonotype. V gene TRBV6-2 or TRBV6-3 combines with J gene TRBJ2-7, with D maybe TRBD2 (6 bases). The CDR3 covers 17 residues. Germline V lookup: CDR1 MNHEY, CDR2 SVGEGT. The V and J ends lost 3 bases and 3 bases respectively, with 21 bases between them. CDR3 sequence (DNA): TGTGCCAGCAGTTATATACTGGTAGCGGAATTCGGCTACGAGCAGTACTTC. Protein product: CASSYILVAEFGYEQYF.

V is TRBV12-3 or TRBV12-4 and J is TRBJ2-3; 8 bases are shared with TRBD2. This CDR3 spans 15 amino acids. V gave up 5 bases and J gave up 6 bases; unmatched junction bases: 10. In DNA form, the CDR3 reads TGTGCCAGCAGTCGCCTAGCGGGCCAACTGGATACGCAGTATTTT. Protein sequence: CASSRLAGQLDTQYF.

The chain couples TRBV7-8 to TRBJ2-3, with D maybe TRBD1 (5 bases). Germline V gene data show CDR1 as SGHVS and CDR2 as FQNEAQ. The CDR3 sequence is 15 residues long. The V end lost 0 bases, the J end lost 2 bases, and 9 bases lay between the germline ends. CDR3 protein: CASSLARTPTDTQYF. CDR3 in DNA: TGTGCCAGCAGCTTAGCCCGGACACCCACAGATACGCAGTATTTT.

The chain combines TRBV28 with TRBJ2-1, with 13 bases that match TRBD2. The CDR3 sequence is 18 residues long. The germline gives CDR1 MDHEN, CDR2 SYDVKM. V trimming: 8 bases; J trimming: 3 bases; junction bases outside the gene matches: 13. DNA of the CDR3: TGTGCCAGCCTAGGGACTAGCGGGACCCTCGTCCTCTACAATGAGCAGTTCTTC. Translation: CASLGTSGTLVLYNEQFF.

The V and J genes are TRBV10-3 and TRBJ2-5, with TRBD1 matching 8 bases. V lost 6 bases to trimming and J lost 7 bases; unmatched junction nucleotides: 4. The length of the CDR3 is 12 residues. Germline assignment: CDR1 ENHRY and CDR2 SYGVKD. The CDR3 DNA is TGTGCCATCAGCCCAGGGACAGGGACCCAGTACTTC. Protein product: CAISPGTGTQYF.

The chain couples TRBV18 to TRBJ2-3; D is unclear. Germline CDR1 and CDR2: KGHSH and LQKENI. Trimming took 6 bases from V and 8 from J, leaving 12 bases between them. The CDR3 runs 12 residues. The CDR3 DNA reads TGTGCCAGCTCGCGCCCTCCGGGTACGCAGTATTTT. Translation gives CASSRPPGTQYF.

This clonotype came up many times. The chain carries TRBV9 and TRBJ2-3; D unclear. This CDR3 has 14 amino acids. Germline V gene sequence: CDR1 SGDLS, CDR2 YYNGEE. V dropped 0 bases and J dropped 3 bases, with 8 bases sitting between them. DNA of the CDR3: TGTGCCAGCAGCGTAGGGGTGGGGACAGATACGCAGTATTTT. Protein: CASSVGVGTDTQYF.

This clonotype was seen only a few times. This rearrangement joins TRBV12-3 or TRBV12-4 to TRBJ2-1; 9 nucleotides agree with TRBD2. V trimming: 7 bases; J trimming: 5 bases; junction bases outside the gene matches: 6. The CDR3 sequence is 14 residues long. CDR3 amino acids: CASTKTSGNNEQFF. The CDR3 coding sequence is TGTGCCAGCACCAAGACTAGCGGTAACAATGAGCAGTTCTTC.

The chain is built from TRBV28 and TRBJ2-1; no clear D. CDR3 length: 13 residues. Per germline, CDR1 MDHEN and CDR2 SYDVKM. Trimming shortened V by 5 bases and J by 5 bases, and 10 bases separated the two germline ends. The CDR3 sequence: CASSLDADNEQFF. DNA for the CDR3: TGTGCCAGCAGTCTGGACGCCGACAATGAGCAGTTCTTC.

This clonotype was seen at least ten times. The J gene is TRBJ2-7, the V gene TRBV6-5; D gene ambiguous. V shed 5 bases and J shed 4 bases, with 9 bases lying between them. The germline V gene has CDR1 MNHEY and CDR2 SVGAGI. This CDR3 comprises 12 residues. CDR3 sequence reads: CASSPDGYEQYF. The CDR3 DNA reads as TGTGCCAGCAGTCCTGACGGGTACGAGCAGTACTTC.

This sequence joins TRBV9 and TRBJ2-3; 8 bases align to TRBD1. The CDR3 is made up of 16 amino acids. Losses at the gene ends were 2 bases for V and 6 bases for J; bases not matched to a gene: 11. Germline V gene lookup returns CDR1 SGDLS and CDR2 YYNGEE. CDR3 loop: CASSVAGGAGGDTQYF. The DNA for the CDR3 is TGTGCCAGCAGCGTCGCAGGGGGCGCGGGTGGTGATACGCAGTATTTT.

This clonotype has at least ten counts. The chain couples TRBV12-3 or TRBV12-4 to TRBJ1-5; D not certain. V was shortened by 4 bases and J by 4 bases, with 5 bases between the two germline ends. The CDR3 runs to 12 residues. Here the CDR3 reads CASSSGNQPQHF. The CDR3 region has the DNA TGTGCCAGCAGTTCTGGTAATCAGCCCCAGCATTTT.